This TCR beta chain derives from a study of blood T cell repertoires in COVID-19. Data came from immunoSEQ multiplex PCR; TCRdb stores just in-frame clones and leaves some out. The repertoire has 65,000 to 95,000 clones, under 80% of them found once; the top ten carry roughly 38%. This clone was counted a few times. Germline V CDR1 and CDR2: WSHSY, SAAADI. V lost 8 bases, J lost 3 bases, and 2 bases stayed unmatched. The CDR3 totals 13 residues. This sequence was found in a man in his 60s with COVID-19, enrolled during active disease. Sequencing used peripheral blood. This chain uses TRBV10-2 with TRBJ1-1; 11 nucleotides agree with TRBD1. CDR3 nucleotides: TGCGCCAGCTGGGACAGGGGGGACACTGAAGCTTTCTTT. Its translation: CASWDRGDTEAFF.